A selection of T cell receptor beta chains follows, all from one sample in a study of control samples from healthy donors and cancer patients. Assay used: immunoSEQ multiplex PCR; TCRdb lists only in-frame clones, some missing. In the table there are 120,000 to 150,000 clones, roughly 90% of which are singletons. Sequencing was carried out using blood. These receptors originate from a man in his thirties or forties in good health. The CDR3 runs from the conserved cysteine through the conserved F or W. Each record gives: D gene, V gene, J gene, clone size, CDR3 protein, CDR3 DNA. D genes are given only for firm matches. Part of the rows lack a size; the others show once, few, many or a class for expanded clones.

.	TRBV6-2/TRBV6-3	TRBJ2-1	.	CASSSATLSYNEQFF	TGTGCCAGCAGTTCAGCAACCCTCTCCTACAATGAGCAGTTCTTC
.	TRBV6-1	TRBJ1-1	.	CASSERNLAHSTEAFF	TGTGCCAGCAGTGAAAGGAATTTAGCGCATAGCACTGAAGCTTTCTTT
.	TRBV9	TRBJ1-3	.	CASSPFRRQGAGNTIYF	TGTGCCAGCAGCCCCTTCCGTAGGCAGGGAGCTGGAAACACCATATATTTT
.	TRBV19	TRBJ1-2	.	CASSDSDGRGYTF	TGTGCCAGTAGTGACAGTGATGGAAGGGGCTACACCTTC
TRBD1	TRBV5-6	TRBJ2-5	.	CASSFERTGLETQYF	TGTGCCAGCAGCTTCGAGAGGACAGGGCTAGAGACCCAGTACTTC
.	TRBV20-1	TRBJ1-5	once	CSASSQGIYQPQHF	TGCAGTGCTAGTTCGCAGGGCATATATCAGCCCCAGCATTTT
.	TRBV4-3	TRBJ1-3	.	CASSAQRSSGNTIYF	TGCGCCAGCAGCGCCCAACGTTCGTCTGGAAACACCATATATTTT
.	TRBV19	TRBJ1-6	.	CASSIGNSPLHF	TGTGCCAGTAGTATAGGGAATTCACCCCTCCACTTT
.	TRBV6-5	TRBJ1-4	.	CASSRSPGRGEKLFF	TGTGCCAGCAGTAGGTCCCCGGGTAGGGGGGAAAAACTGTTTTTT
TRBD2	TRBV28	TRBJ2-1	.	CASSLGLADYNEQFF	TGTGCCAGCAGTTTGGGACTAGCAGACTACAATGAGCAGTTCTTC
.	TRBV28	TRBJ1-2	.	CASSLSKNSPYGYTF	TGTGCCAGCAGTTTATCTAAGAACAGCCCCTATGGCTACACCTTC
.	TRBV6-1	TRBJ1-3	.	CASSEALGRGNTIYF	TGTGCCAGCAGTGAAGCATTAGGGCGGGGAAACACCATATATTTT
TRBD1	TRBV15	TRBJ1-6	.	CATSLGTANSPLHF	TGTGCCACCAGCCTCGGGACAGCAAATTCACCCCTCCACTTT
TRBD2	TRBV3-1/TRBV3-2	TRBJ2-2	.	CASSPGLAGGMGTGELFF	TGTGCCAGCAGCCCGGGACTAGCGGGAGGGATGGGGACCGGGGAGCTGTTTTTT
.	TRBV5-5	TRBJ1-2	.	CASSLFETGLYGYTF	TGTGCCAGCAGCTTGTTTGAGACAGGCCTCTATGGCTACACCTTC
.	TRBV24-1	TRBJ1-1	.	CATRSKEKNTEAFF	TGTGCCACCAGATCGAAGGAGAAGAACACTGAAGCTTTCTTT
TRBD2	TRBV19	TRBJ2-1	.	CASSISGIRNNEQFF	TGTGCCAGTAGTATTAGCGGGATTAGAAACAATGAGCAGTTCTTC
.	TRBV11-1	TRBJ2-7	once	CASKGTTLGGEQYF	TGTGCCAGCAAAGGGACCACACTTGGGGGCGAGCAGTACTTC
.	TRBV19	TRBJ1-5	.	CASSRRRDSNQPQHF	TGTGCCAGTAGTCGCCGACGTGATAGCAATCAGCCCCAGCATTTT
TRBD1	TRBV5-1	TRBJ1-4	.	CASSLQGVREKLFF	TGCGCCAGCAGCTTGCAGGGGGTCAGGGAAAAACTGTTTTTT
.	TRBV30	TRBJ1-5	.	CAWSVTRNQPQHF	TGTGCCTGGAGTGTAACTCGAAATCAGCCCCAGCATTTT
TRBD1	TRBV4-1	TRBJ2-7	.	CASSQVQGAIANSYEQYF	TGCGCCAGCAGCCAAGTCCAGGGGGCAATAGCGAATTCCTACGAGCAGTACTTC
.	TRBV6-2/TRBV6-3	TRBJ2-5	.	CASSYPLPAEDPLQETQYF	TGTGCCAGCAGTTACCCGCTGCCGGCGGAGGACCCCCTCCAAGAGACCCAGTACTTC
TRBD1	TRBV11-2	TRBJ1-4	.	CASSLGTGGNEKLFF	TGTGCCAGCAGCTTAGGGACAGGGGGTAATGAAAAACTGTTTTTT
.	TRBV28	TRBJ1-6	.	CASSLSQVWGKGSPLHF	TGTGCCAGCAGTTTAAGTCAAGTATGGGGCAAGGGATCACCCCTCCACTTT
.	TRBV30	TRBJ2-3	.	CAWSVNGGDTQYF	TGTGCCTGGAGTGTAAACGGGGGTGATACGCAGTATTTT
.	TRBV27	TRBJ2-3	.	CASSLGFRTDTQYF	TGTGCCAGCAGTTTAGGTTTCAGGACAGATACGCAGTATTTT
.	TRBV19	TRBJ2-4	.	CASSIAAAKNIQYF	TGTGCCAGTAGTATCGCCGCAGCCAAAAACATTCAGTACTTC
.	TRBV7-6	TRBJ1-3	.	CASSPRLGNTIYF	TGTGCCAGCAGCCCAAGGTTGGGAAACACCATATATTTT
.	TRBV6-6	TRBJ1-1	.	CASMRGAHRSEAFF	TGTGCCAGCATGCGGGGGGCGCATAGGTCTGAAGCTTTCTTT
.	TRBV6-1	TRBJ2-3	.	CASSEFGGVRTDTQYF	TGTGCCAGCAGTGAATTTGGGGGAGTTAGGACAGATACGCAGTATTTT